This is a list of T cell receptor beta chains from one sample in a study of blood T cell repertoires in COVID-19. Profiled with immunoSEQ multiplex PCR; TCRdb holds only in-frame clones, not every one. The repertoire holds about 220,000 clones, with around 82% as singletons. The specimen sequenced was peripheral blood. The receptors stem from a woman aged 70-85 years with acute or convalescent COVID-19. Each CDR3 is given without its conserved first and last residue.

TRBV2	14	TRBJ1-5	ASSVQGPSSNQPQH
TRBV7-9	11	TRBJ2-4	ASSLAQKNIQY
TRBV29-1	8	TRBJ1-1	SVDLTEAF
TRBV5-4	11	TRBJ2-5	ASSLPGMETQY
TRBV10-1	13	TRBJ2-5	ASSESGSGEETQY
TRBV7-2	12	TRBJ2-7	ASSVGTVSYEQY
TRBV19	11	TRBJ1-6	ASEGTVGSPLH
TRBV24-1	15	TRBJ1-5	ATSDSGTGRSNQPQH
TRBV5-1	12	TRBJ1-3	ASSLEHTGNTIY
TRBV5-6	12	TRBJ1-4	ASSFDRGNEKLF
TRBV2	14	TRBJ1-5	ASSVRTAMGNQPQH
TRBV6-6	13	TRBJ1-2	ASSYSSEGDYGYT
TRBV7-8	11	TRBJ1-2	ASSLGPDYGYT
TRBV3-1/TRBV3-2	15	TRBJ2-2	ASSQRQGRTNTGELF
TRBV3-1/TRBV3-2	12	TRBJ1-1	ASSQEQENTEAF
TRBV24-1	12	TRBJ1-1	ATSDPRTGGPLF
TRBV6-5	12	TRBJ2-3	ASNGGGLTDTQY
TRBV21-1	11	TRBJ2-3	ASRAGGADTQY
TRBV19	11	TRBJ2-1	ASSIATSGEQF
TRBV7-2	14	TRBJ1-6	ASSLDAGYYNSPLH
TRBV2	14	TRBJ1-5	ASREGRGTSKEPQH
TRBV19	11	TRBJ1-2	ASSVDRSYGYT
TRBV7-9	12	TRBJ1-1	ASSLVSRTDEAF
TRBV11-2	13	TRBJ2-7	ASSSLHTGGVRQY
TRBV19	10	TRBJ1-1	ASNDREAEAF
TRBV15	10	TRBJ1-5	ATSRPNQPQH
TRBV2	12	TRBJ1-6	ASRLQGTRSPLH
TRBV29-1	10	TRBJ2-4	SVPTGENIQY
TRBV7-2	12	TRBJ1-1	ASSLYRVSTEAF
TRBV30	14	TRBJ2-2	AWQDRGRVNTGELF
TRBV19	12	TRBJ2-7	ASTSGGPTYEQY
TRBV3-1/TRBV3-2	15	TRBJ1-3	ASSAILTGGSGNTIY
TRBV4-2	12	TRBJ2-3	ASSQGGITDTQY
TRBV4-1	13	TRBJ1-2	ASSQDGQGSYGYT
TRBV2	10	TRBJ1-4	ASGGRNEKLF
TRBV5-1	12	TRBJ1-4	ASRATSQDEKLF
TRBV9	11	TRBJ2-1	ASSGHRRNEQF
TRBV7-2	12	TRBJ1-2	ASSLGGTGYGYT
TRBV2	13	TRBJ1-2	ASSAGAGGLDGYT
TRBV14	10	TRBJ1-2	ASSQGQGSYT
TRBV5-1	13	TRBJ2-5	ASSLGTRGSETQY
TRBV28	13	TRBJ1-5	ASTHTGRSNQPQH
TRBV13	10	TRBJ2-3	ASSSTRNTQY
TRBV6-2/TRBV6-3	12	TRBJ1-1	ASSYSGRLREAF
TRBV3-1/TRBV3-2	10	TRBJ1-1	ASSQPTNEAF
TRBV19	12	TRBJ1-2	ASSGGQGNHGYT
TRBV9	14	TRBJ2-7	ASSVGPSGGVYEQY
TRBV27	14	TRBJ2-1	ASSLPEGRADNEQF
TRBV10-3	10	TRBJ1-1	AISAGATEAF
TRBV9	15	TRBJ2-3	ASSTSTGLAGTDTQY
TRBV5-4	11	TRBJ1-2	ASSPQGRDGYT
TRBV27	13	TRBJ2-5	ASSLRGLARETQY
TRBV19	13	TRBJ1-2	ASRGTGTVNYGYT
TRBV27	13	TRBJ1-1	ASREYQGAGTEAF
TRBV10-2	14	TRBJ2-7	ASSEFVGQGAYEQY
TRBV30	11	TRBJ1-5	AWSRQGDQPQH
TRBV28	12	TRBJ1-4	ASSSWAGDEKLF
TRBV18	15	TRBJ1-2	ASSQSTGTVVDYGYT
TRBV5-1	12	TRBJ1-5	ASSPMGGRQPQH
TRBV27	15	TRBJ1-2	ASAMNRGRLTVSGYT